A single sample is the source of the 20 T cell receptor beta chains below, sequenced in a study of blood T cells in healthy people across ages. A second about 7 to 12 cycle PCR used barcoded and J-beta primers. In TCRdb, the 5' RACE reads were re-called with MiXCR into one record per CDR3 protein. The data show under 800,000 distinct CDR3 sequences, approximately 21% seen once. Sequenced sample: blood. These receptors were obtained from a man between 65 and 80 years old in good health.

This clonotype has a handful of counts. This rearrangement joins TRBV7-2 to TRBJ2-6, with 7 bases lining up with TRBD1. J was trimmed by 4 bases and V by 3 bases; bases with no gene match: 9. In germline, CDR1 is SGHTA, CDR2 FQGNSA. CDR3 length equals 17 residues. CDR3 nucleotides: TGTGCCAGCAGCTTTCTGTCTACAGGGGCAGGGGCCAACGTCCTGACTTTC. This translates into CASSFLSTGAGANVLTF.

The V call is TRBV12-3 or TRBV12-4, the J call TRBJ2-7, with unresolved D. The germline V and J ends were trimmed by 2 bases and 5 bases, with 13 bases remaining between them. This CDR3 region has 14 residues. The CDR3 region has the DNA TGTGCCAGCAGTTTACCCGGGCGCCCTCACGAGCAGTACTTC. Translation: CASSLPGRPHEQYF.

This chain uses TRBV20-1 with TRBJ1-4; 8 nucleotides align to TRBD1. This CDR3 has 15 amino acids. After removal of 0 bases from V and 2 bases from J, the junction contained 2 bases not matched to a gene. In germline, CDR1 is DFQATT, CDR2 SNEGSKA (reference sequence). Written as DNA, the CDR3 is TGCAGTGCTAGAGACACAGGGGGGACTAATGAAAAACTGTTTTTT. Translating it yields CSARDTGGTNEKLFF.

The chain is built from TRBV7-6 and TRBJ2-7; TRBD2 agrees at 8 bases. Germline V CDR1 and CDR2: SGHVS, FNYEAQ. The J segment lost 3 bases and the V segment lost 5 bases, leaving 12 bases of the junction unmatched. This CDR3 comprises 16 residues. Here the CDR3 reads CASSPEVRGRNYEQYF. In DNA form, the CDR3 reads TGTGCCAGCAGCCCCGAGGTGCGCGGGAGGAACTACGAGCAGTACTTC.

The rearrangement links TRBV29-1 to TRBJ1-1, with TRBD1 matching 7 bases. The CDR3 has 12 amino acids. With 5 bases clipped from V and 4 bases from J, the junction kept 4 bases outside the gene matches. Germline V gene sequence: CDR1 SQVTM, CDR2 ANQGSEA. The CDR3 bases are TGCAGCGTTAAGGGGGCTGGCACTGAAGCTTTCTTT. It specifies CSVKGAGTEAFF.

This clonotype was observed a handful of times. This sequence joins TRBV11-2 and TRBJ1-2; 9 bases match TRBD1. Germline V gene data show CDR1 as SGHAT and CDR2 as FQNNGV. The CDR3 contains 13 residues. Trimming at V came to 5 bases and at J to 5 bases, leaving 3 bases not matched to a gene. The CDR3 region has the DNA TGTGCCAGCAGCGGGACAGGGAGGTATGGCTACACCTTC. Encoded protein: CASSGTGRYGYTF.

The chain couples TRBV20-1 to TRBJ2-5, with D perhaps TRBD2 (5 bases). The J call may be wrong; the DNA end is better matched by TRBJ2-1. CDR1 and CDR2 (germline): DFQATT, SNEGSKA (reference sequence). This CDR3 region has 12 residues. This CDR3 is CSARSGLIEQFF. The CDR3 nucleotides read TGCAGTGCTAGGAGCGGCCTTATCGAGCAGTTCTTC.

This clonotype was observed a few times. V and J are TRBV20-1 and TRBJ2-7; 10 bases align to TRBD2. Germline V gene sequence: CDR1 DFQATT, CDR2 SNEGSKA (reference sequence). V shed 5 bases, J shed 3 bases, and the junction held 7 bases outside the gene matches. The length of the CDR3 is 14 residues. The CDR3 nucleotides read TGCAGTGCTCTATCTAGCGGGAGTATCTACGAGCAGTACTTC. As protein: CSALSSGSIYEQYF.

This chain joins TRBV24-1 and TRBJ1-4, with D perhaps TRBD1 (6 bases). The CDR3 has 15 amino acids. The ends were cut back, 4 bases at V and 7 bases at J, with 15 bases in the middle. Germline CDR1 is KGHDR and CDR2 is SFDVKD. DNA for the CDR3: TGTGCCACCAGTGAATCCGGGACAATCCCTGAAAAACTGTTTTTT. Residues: CATSESGTIPEKLFF.

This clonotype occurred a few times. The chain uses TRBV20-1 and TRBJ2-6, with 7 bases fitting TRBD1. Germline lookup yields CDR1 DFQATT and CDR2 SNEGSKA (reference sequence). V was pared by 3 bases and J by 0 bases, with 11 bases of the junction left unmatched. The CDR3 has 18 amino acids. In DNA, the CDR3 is TGCAGTGCTAGTTATTCATACCACAGGGGCTCTGGGGCCAACGTCCTGACTTTC. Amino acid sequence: CSASYSYHRGSGANVLTF.

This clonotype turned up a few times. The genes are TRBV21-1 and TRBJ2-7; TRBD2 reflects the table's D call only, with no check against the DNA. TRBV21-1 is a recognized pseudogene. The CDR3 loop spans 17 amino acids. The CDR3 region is CASSKAGTSGRAYEQYF. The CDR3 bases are TGTGCCAGCAGCAAAGCGGGGACTAGCGGGAGGGCCTACGAGCAGTACTTC.

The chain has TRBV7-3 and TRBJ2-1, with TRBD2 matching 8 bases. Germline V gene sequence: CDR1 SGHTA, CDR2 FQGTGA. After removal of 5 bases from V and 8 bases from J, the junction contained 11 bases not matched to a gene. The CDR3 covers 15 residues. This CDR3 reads CASSPTSGSHHEQFF. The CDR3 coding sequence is TGTGCCAGCAGCCCCACAAGCGGGAGTCACCATGAGCAGTTCTTC.

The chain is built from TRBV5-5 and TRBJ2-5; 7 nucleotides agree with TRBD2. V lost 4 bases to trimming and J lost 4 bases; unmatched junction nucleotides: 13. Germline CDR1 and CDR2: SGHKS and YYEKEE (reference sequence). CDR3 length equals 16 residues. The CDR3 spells CASSLGLVGGLETQYF. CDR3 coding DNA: TGTGCCAGCAGCCTAGGACTAGTGGGAGGTTTAGAGACCCAGTACTTC.

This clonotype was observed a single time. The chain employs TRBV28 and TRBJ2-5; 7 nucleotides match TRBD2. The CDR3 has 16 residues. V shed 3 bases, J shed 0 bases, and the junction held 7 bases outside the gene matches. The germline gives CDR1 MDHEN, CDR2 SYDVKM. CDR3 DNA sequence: TGTGCCAGCAGTTTTACCCCCGGGGGGAACCAAGAGACCCAGTACTTC. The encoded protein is CASSFTPGGNQETQYF. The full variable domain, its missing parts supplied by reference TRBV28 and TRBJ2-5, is DVKVTQSSRYLVKRTGEKVFLECVQDMDHENMFWYRQDPGLGLRLIYFSYDVKMKEKGDIPEGYSVSREKKERFSLILESASTNQTSMYLCASSFTPGGNQETQYFGPGTRLLVL.

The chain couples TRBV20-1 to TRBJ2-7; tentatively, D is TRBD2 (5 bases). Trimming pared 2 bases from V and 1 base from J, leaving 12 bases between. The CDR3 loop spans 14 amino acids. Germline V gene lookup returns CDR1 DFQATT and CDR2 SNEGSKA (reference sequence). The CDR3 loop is CSARREVPSYEQYF. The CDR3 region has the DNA TGCAGTGCTAGACGGGAAGTCCCATCCTACGAGCAGTACTTC.

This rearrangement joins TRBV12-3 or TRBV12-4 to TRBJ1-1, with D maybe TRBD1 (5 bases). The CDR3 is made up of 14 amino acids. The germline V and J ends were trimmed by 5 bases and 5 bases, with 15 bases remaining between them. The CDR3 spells CASSPPMGGTEAFF. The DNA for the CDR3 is TGTGCCAGCAGTCCCCCAATGGGGGGAACTGAAGCTTTCTTT.

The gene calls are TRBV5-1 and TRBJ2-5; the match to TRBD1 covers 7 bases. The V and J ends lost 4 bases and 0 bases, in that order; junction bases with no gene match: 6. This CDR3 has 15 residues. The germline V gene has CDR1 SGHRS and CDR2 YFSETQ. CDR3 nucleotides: TGCGCCAGCAGCCTTACACAGGGGTACCAAGAGACCCAGTACTTC. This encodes CASSLTQGYQETQYF.

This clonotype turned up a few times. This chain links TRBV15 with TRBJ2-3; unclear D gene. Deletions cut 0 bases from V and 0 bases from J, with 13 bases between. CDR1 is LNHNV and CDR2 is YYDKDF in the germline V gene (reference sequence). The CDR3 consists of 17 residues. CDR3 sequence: CATSRDQIQSSTDTQYF. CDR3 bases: TGTGCCACCAGCAGAGATCAAATACAGAGTAGCACAGATACGCAGTATTTT. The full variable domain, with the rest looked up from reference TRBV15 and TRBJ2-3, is DAMVIQNPRYQVTQFGKPVTLSCSQTLNHNVMYWYQQKSSQAPKLLFHYYDKDFNNEADTPDNFQSRRPNTSFCFLDIRSPGLGDTAMYLCATSRDQIQSSTDTQYFGPGTRLTVL.

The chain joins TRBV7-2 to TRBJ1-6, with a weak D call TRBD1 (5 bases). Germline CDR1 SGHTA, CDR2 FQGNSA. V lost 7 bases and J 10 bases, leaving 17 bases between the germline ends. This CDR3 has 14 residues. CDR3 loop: CASNQGEKGSPLHF. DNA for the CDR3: TGTGCCAGCAACCAGGGAGAAAAGGGGTCACCCCTCCACTTT.

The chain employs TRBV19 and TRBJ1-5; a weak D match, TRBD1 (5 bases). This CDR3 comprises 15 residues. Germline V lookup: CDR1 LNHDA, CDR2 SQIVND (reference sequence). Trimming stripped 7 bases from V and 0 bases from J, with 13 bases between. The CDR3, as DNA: TGTGCCAGTAACCAGGTGGGGGGTAGCAATCAGCCCCAGCATTTT. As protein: CASNQVGGSNQPQHF. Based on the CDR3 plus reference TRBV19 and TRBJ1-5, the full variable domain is DGGITQSPKYLFRKEGQNVTLSCEQNLNHDAMYWYRQDPGQGLRLIYYSQIVNDFQKGDIAEGYSVSREKKESFPLTVTSAQKNPTAFYLCASNQVGGSNQPQHFGDGTRLSIL.